This T cell receptor beta chain was profiled in a study of blood T cell repertoires in COVID-19 (dated by TCRdb to the early 2020s). For context, the study as a whole: Samples covering the acute and convalescent phases of COVID-19 were provided by collaborators in the United States, Italy and Spain. The material from the prospective study consisted of cDNA or gDNA derived from T cells, B-cell-depleted T cells, or PBMCs. A de-identified subject ID, COVID-19 status, age in years and sex were almost always included in the sample metadata. The repertoires were made available in a free public database intended to serve as a resource for research on the immune response to SARS-CoV-2. Where available, HLA class I and class II types were taken from metadata supplied by the sample provider and were not determined by assay-based typing. Samples came from the ongoing ImmuneRACE study (first 160 participants) plus 1,254 subjects from 6 global collaborators. The dataset comprised deeply sampled blood TCRbeta repertoires from subjects exposed to, actively infected with, or recovered from COVID-19. On the study overall, not on this receptor specifically: How much clinical and demographic metadata was included differed by source and by participant, and the metadata was provided uncurated.

The cysteine opens and the phenylalanine closes a CDR3 of 13 amino acids. Left in the record is the CDR3 DNA by itself, 39 bases read in frame from the first base. The junction carries 15 bases between V and J, which are trimmed by 5 bases and 8 bases respectively. CDR1 and CDR2 are drawn from the germline V gene (reference sequence): SEHNR, FQNEAQ. Notes on this clone: What this receptor recognizes is not known. Nothing much larger sits one base from this clone, and base qualities are not available.

TCRbeta CDR3 regions were amplified from genomic DNA using the immunoSEQ Assay, a bias-controlled multiplex PCR. Concerning the study's data processing: Within the assay, amplification of reference gene primers was used to estimate how many nucleated cells each sample contained. Sequence reads were collapsed and filtered to measure the absolute abundance of every unique TCRbeta CDR3 rearrangement. For each sample, productive Simpson clonality was calculated by taking the square root of Simpson's diversity index across productive rearrangements. The source is immuneACCESS, and TCRdb retained only in-frame sequences with V and J called. Part of the clones is not carried over; for the studies checked, unresolved V genes explain less than half of this, and the remainder is unexplained. The V and J calls and clone size are taken from that table; D and trimming were inferred from the DNA. The sample includes around 190,000 clones, with less than 90% observed a single time. Around 1.1% of the sample rests with the top ten.

The collaborating institutions used their own protocols to collect whole blood in K2EDTA tubes. Collaborator samples were shipped for TCRbeta analysis as frozen whole blood, isolated PBMCs, or DNA extracted from either sample type. The receptor comes from a man younger than 45 with acute or convalescent COVID-19. Material: peripheral blood. Here the chain combines TRBV7-9 and TRBJ1-2, with the D gene call left open. The base sequence is TGTGCCAGCAGCCCTCGGGGTGGTCGGGGCTACACCTTC. Its protein is CASSPRGGRGYTF.